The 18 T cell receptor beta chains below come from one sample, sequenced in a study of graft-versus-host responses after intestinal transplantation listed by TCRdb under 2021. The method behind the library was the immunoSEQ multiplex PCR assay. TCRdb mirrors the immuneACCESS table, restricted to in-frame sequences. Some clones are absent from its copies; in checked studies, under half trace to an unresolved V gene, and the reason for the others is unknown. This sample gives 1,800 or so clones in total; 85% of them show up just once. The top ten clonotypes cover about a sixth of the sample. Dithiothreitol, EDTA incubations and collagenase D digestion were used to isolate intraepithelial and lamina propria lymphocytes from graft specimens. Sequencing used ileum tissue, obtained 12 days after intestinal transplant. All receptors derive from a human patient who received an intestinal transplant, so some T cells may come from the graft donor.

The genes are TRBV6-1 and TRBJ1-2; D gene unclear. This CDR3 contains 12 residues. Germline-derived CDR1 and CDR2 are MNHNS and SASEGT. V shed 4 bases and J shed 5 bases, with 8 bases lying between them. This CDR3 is CASSGDGYGYTF. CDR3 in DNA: TGTGCCAGCAGTGGGGATGGGTATGGCTACACCTTC.

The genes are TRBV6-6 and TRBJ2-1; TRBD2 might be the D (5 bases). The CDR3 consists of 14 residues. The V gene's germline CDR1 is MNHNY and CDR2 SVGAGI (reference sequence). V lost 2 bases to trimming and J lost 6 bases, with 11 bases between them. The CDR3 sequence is CASSYNTRGNEQFF. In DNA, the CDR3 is TGTGCCAGCAGTTACAACACTAGAGGCAATGAGCAGTTCTTC.

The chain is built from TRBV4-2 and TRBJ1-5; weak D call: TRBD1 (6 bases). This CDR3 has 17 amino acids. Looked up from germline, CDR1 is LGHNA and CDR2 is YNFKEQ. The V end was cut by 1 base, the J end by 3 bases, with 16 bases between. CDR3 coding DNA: TGTGCCAGCAGCCAAGCGGTCATGAGGACAGACAATCAGCCCCAGCATTTT. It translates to CASSQAVMRTDNQPQHF.

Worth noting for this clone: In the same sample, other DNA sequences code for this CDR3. CDR3 sequence reads: CASSGTTRPGELFF. CDR3 DNA: TGTGCCAGCAGCGGGACAACCCGACCCGGGGAGCTGTTTTTT. The gene calls are TRBV6-5 and TRBJ2-2; D perhaps matches TRBD1 (6 bases). The V and J ends lost 6 bases and 6 bases respectively, with 14 bases between them. In germline, CDR1 is MNHEY, CDR2 SVGAGI. This CDR3 has 14 residues.

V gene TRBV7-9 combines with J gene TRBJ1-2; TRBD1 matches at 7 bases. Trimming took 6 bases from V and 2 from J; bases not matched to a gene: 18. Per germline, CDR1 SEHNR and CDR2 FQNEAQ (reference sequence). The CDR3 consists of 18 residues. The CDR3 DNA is TGTGCCAGCAGGGAGAACGCAGGGGGGCCAGAGGGGAACTATGGCTACACCTTC. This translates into CASRENAGGPEGNYGYTF.

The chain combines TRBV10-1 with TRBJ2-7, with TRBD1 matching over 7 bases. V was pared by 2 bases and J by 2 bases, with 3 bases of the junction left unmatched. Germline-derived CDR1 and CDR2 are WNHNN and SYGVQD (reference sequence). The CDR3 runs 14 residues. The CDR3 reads CASSEGTVPYEQYF. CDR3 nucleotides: TGCGCCAGCAGTGAGGGGACAGTCCCCTACGAGCAGTACTTC.

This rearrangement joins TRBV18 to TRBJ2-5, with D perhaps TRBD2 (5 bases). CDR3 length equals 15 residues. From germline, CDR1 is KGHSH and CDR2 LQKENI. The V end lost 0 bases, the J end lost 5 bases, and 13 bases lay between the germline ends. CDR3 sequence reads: CASSPPNGGGETQYF. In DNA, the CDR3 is TGTGCCAGCTCACCACCGAACGGAGGTGGGGAGACCCAGTACTTC. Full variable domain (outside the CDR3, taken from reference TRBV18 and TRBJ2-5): NAGVMQNPRHLVRRRGQEARLRCSPMKGHSHVYWYRQLPEEGLKFMVYLQKENIIDESGMPKERFSAEFPKEGPSILRIQQVVRGDSAAYFCASSPPNGGGETQYFGPGTRLLVL.

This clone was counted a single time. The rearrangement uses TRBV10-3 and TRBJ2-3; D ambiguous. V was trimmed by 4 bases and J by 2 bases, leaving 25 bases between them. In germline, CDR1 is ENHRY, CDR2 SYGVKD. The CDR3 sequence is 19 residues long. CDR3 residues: CAISVTENWFKLYTDTQYF. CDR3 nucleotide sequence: TGTGCCATCAGTGTGACCGAAAACTGGTTCAAACTTTACACAGATACGCAGTATTTT.

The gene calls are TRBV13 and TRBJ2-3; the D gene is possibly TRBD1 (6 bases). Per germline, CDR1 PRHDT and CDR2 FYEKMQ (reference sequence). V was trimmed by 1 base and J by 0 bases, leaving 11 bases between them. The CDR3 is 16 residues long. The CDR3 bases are TGTGCCAGCAGCTTAGATGCAGGGGCTAGCACAGATACGCAGTATTTT. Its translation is CASSLDAGASTDTQYF.

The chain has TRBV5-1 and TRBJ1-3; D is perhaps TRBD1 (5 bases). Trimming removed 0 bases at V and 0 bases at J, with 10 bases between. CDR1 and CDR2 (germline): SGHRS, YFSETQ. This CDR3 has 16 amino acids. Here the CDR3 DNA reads TGCGCCAGCAGCTTGGGCCGGACATACTCTGGAAACACCATATATTTT. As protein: CASSLGRTYSGNTIYF.

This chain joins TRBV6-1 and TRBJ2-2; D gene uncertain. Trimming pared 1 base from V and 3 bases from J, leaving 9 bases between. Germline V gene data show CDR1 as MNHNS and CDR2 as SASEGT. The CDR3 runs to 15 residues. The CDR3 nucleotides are TGTGCCAGCAGTGAAGGACTGGTATACACCGGGGAGCTGTTTTTT. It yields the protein CASSEGLVYTGELFF.

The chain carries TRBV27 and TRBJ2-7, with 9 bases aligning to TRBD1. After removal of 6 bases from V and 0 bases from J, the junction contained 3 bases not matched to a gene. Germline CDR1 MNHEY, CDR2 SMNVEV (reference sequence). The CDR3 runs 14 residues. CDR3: CASRRGQGSYEQYF. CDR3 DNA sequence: TGTGCCAGCAGGCGGGGACAGGGCTCCTACGAGCAGTACTTC.

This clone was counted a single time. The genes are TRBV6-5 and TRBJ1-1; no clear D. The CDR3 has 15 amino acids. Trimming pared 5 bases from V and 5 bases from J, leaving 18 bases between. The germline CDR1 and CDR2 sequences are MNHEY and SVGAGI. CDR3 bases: TGTGCCAGCAGTCGGACCTGGGTCGGGTTTACTGAAGCTTTCTTT. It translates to CASSRTWVGFTEAFF.

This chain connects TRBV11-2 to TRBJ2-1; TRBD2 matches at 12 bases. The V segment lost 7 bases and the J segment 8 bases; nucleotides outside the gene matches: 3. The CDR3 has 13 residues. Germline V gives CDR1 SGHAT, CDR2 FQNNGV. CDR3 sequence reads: CASTPSGRDEQFF. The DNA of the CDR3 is TGTGCCAGCACCCCTAGCGGGAGGGATGAGCAGTTCTTC.

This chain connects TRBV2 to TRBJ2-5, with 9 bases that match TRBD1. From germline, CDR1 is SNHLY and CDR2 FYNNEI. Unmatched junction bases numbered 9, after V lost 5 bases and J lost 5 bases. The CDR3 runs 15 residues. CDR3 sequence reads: CASSPGTGRSETQYF. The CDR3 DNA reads TGTGCCAGCAGTCCCGGGACAGGGCGATCTGAGACCCAGTACTTC.

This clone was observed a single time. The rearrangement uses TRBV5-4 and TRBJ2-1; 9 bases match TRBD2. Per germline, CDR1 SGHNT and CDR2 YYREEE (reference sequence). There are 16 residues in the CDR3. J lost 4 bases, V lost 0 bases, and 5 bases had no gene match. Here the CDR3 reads CASSLEGREGYNEQFF. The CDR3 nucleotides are TGTGCCAGCAGCTTGGAAGGGCGGGAGGGATACAATGAGCAGTTCTTC.

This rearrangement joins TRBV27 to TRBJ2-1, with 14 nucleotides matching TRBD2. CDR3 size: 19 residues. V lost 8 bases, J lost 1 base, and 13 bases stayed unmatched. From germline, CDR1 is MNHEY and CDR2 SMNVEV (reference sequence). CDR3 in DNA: TGTGCCAGCCACTCAAGCGGGACTAGCGGGAGAACGTCCTACAATGAGCAGTTCTTC. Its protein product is CASHSSGTSGRTSYNEQFF.

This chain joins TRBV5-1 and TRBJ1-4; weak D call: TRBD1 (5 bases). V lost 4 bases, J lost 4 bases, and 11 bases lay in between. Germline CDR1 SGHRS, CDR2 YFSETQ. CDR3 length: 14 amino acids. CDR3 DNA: TGCGCCAGCAGCCCGACAGAGTATAATGAAAAACTGTTTTTT. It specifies CASSPTEYNEKLFF.